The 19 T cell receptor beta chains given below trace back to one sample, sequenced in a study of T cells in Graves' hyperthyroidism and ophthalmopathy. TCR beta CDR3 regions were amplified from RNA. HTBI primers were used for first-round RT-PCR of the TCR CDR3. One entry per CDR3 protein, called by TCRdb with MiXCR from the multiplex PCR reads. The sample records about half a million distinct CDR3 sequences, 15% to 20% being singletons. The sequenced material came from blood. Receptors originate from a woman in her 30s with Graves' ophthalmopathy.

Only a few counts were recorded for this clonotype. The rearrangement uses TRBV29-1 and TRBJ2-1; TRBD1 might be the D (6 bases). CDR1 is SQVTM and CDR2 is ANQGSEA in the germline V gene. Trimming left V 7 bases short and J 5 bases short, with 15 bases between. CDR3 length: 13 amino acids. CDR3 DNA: TGCAGCGGTGGGTCCAGGGGAAACAATGAGCAGTTCTTC. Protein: CSGGSRGNNEQFF.

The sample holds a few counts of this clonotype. DNA of the CDR3: TGCGCCAGCAGCCGCGGGACAGACCAAAACTATGGCTACACCTTC. Its translation: CASSRGTDQNYGYTF. The chain combines TRBV4-1 with TRBJ1-2, with TRBD1 identical over 7 bases. V lost 4 bases, J lost 2 bases, and 7 bases stayed unmatched. CDR3 length equals 15 residues. Germline V gene data show CDR1 as MGHRA and CDR2 as YSYEKL.

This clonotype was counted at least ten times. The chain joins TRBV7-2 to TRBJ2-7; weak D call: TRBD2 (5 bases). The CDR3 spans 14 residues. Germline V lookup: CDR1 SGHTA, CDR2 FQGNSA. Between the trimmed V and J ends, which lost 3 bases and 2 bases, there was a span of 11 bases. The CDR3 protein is CASSFTTGTYEQYF. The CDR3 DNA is TGTGCCAGCAGCTTCACCACCGGGACCTACGAGCAGTACTTC.

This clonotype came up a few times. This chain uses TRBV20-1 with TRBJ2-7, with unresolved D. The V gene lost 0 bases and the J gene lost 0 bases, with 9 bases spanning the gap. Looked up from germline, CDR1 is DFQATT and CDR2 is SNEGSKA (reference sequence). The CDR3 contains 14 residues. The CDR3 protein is CSARDTRSSYEQYF. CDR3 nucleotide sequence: TGCAGTGCTAGAGATACCAGGAGCTCCTACGAGCAGTACTTC.

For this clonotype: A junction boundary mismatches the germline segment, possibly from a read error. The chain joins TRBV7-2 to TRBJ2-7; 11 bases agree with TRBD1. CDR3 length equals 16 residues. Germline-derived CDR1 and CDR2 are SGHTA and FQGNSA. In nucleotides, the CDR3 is TGCGCCAGCAGCCACCCCCTCGGGACAGGGGGGTCCGAGCAGTACTTC. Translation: CASSHPLGTGGSEQYF.

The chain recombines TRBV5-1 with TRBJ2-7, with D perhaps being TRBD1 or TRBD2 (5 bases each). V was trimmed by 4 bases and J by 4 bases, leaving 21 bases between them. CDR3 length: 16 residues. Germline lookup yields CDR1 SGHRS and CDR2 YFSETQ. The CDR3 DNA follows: TGCGCCAGCAGCGCCGGGAATTCAGGGTTCTTTTACGAGCAGTACTTC. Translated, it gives CASSAGNSGFFYEQYF. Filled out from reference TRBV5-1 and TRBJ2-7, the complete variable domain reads KAGVTQTPRYLIKTRGQQVTLSCSPISGHRSVSWYQQTPGQGLQFLFEYFSETQRNKGNFPGRFSGRQFSNSRSEMNVSTLELGDSALYLCASSAGNSGFFYEQYFGPGTRLTVT.

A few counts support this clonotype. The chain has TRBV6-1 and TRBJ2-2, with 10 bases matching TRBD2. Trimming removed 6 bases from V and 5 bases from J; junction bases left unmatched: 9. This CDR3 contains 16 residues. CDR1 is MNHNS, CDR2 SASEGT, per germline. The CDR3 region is CASSRRTSGKTGELFF. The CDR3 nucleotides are TGTGCCAGCAGCCGCCGGACTAGCGGAAAAACCGGGGAGCTGTTTTTT.

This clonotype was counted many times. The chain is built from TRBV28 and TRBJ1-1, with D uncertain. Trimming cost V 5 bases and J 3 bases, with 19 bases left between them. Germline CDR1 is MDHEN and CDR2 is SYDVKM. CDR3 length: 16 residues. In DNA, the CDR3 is TGTGCCAGCAGTCCTACAAGGCTTGCTGGGGACACTGAAGCTTTCTTT. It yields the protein CASSPTRLAGDTEAFF.

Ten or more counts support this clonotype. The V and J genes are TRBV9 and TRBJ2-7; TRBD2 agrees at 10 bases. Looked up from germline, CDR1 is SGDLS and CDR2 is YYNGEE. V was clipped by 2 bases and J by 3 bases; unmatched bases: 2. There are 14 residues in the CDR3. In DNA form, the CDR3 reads TGTGCCAGCAGCGTCTCTAGCGGGGGCTACGAGCAGTACTTC. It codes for CASSVSSGGYEQYF. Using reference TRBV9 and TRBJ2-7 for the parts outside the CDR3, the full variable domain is DSGVTQTPKHLITATGQRVTLRCSPRSGDLSVYWYQQSLDQGLQFLIQYYNGEERAKGNILERFSAQQFPDLHSELNLSSLELGDSALYFCASSVSSGGYEQYFGPGTRLTVT.

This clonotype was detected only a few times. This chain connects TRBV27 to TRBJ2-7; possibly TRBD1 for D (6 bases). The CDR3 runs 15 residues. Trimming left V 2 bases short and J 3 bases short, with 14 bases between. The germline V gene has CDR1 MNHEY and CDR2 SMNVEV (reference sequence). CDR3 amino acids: CASSLGDIAFYEQYF. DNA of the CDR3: TGTGCCAGCAGTTTAGGGGACATAGCCTTCTACGAGCAGTACTTC.

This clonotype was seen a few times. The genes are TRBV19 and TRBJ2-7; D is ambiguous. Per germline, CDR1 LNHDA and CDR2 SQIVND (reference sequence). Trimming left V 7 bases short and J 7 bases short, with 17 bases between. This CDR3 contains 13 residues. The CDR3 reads CASTHNTPREQYF. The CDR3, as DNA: TGTGCCAGTACACACAATACCCCGCGGGAGCAGTACTTC. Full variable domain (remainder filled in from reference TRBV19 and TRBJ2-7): DGGITQSPKYLFRKEGQNVTLSCEQNLNHDAMYWYRQDPGQGLRLIYYSQIVNDFQKGDIAEGYSVSREKKESFPLTVTSAQKNPTAFYLCASTHNTPREQYFGPGTRLTVT.

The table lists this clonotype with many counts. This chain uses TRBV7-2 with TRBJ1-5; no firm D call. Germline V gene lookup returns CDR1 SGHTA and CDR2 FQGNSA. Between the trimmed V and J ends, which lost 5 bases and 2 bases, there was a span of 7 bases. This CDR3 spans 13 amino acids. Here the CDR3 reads CASSPVRNQPQHF. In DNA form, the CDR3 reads TGTGCCAGCAGCCCCGTACGCAATCAGCCCCAGCATTTT.

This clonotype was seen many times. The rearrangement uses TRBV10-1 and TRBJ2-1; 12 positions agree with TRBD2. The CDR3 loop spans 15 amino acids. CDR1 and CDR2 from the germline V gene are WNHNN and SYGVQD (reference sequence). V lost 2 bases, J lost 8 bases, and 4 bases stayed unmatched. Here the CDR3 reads CASSEPTSGSDEQFF. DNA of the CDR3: TGCGCCAGCAGTGAGCCGACTAGCGGGAGCGATGAGCAGTTCTTC.

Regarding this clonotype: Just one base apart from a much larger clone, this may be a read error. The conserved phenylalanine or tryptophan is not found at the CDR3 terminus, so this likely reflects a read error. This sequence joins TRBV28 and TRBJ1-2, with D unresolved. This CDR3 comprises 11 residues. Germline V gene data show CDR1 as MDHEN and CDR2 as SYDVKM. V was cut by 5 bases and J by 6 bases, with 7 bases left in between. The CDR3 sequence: CASSRADGYTL. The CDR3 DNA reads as TGTGCCAGCAGTCGGGCAGATGGCTACACCCTC.

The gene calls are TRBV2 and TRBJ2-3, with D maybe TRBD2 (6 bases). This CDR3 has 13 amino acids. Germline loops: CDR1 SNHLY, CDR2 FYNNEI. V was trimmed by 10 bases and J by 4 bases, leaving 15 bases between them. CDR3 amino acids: CATLARAADTQYF. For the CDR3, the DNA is TGTGCCACTCTAGCGCGGGCAGCAGATACGCAGTATTTT. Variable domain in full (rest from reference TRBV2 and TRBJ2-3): EPEVTQTPSHQVTQMGQEVILRCVPISNHLYFYWYRQILGQKVEFLVSFYNNEISEKSEIFDDQFSVERPDGSNFTLKIRSTKLEDSAMYFCATLARAADTQYFGPGTRLTVL.

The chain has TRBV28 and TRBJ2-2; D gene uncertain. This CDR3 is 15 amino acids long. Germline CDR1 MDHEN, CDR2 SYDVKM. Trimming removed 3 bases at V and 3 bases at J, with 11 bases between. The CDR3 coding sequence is TGTGCCAGCAGTTTTAGACTCCGATACACCGGGGAGCTGTTTTTT. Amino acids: CASSFRLRYTGELFF.

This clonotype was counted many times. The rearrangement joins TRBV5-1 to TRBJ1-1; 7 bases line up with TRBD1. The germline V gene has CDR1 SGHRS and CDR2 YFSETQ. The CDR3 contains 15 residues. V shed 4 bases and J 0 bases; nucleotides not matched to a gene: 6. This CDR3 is CASSPQQGLNTEAFF. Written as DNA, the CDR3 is TGCGCCAGCAGCCCTCAACAGGGGTTGAACACTGAAGCTTTCTTT.

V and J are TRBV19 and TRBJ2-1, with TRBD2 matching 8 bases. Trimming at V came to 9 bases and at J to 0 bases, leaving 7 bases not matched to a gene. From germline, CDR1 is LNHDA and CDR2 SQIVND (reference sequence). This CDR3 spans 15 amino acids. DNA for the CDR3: TGTGCCAGCACTAGCGGCCCCGGCTCCTACAATGAGCAGTTCTTC. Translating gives CASTSGPGSYNEQFF.

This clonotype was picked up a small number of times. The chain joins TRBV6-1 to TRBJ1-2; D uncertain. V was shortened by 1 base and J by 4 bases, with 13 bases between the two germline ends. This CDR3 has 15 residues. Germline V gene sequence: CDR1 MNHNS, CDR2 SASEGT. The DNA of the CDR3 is TGTGCCAGCAGTGAAGTGACCGAAGCGGGCTATGGCTACACCTTC. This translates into CASSEVTEAGYGYTF.